This T cell receptor (beta chain) stems from a study of identical twins. The CDR3 runs 14 residues. Germline V CDR1 and CDR2: SNHLY, FYNNEI. V was cut by 7 bases and J by 2 bases, with 11 bases left in between. Through template switching, a universal primer site was introduced, and the cDNA contained unique molecular identifiers. TCRdb reprocessed the 5' RACE reads with MiXCR, giving one entry per CDR3 protein. The table lists 1.5 million to 2 million distinct CDR3 sequences, about 30% of them singletons. Whole-study results and caveats: There was more out-of-frame TCR alpha sharing in monozygotic twins than models estimated. The study reached conclusions through statistical analysis that was cross-sectional, not following the same donors.

This clonotype was seen a few times. Its target is unknown. This clonotype originated in a newborn girl in good health. The sequenced material came from cord blood. The chain joins TRBV2 to TRBJ1-4, with D hard to call. The chain's CDR3 is CASNPGYTNEKLFF. The CDR3 region has the DNA TGTGCCAGCAATCCGGGCTACACTAATGAAAAACTGTTTTTT. The full variable domain, its missing parts supplied by reference TRBV2 and TRBJ1-4, is EPEVTQTPSHQVTQMGQEVILRCVPISNHLYFYWYRQILGQKVEFLVSFYNNEISEKSEIFDDQFSVERPDGSNFTLKIRSTKLEDSAMYFCASNPGYTNEKLFFGSGTQLSVL.